The rows below give T cell receptor beta chains drawn from one sample of a study of post-analysis software for immune sequencing data. TCRdb re-analysed the PCR reads in MiXCR, keeping a single row per CDR3 protein. Among approximately 440,000 distinct CDR3 sequences listed, 45% were seen once. Sequencing input: blood. All receptors come from a girl aged 5 to 17 with multiple sclerosis. Both conserved end residues are part of each CDR3. The D gene is left open where the match is weak. Only some rows state a clone size, as once, few, many or a class for expanded clones.

>TRBJ2-7|-|TRBV10-3|-
CAWGWEPPPPTYEQYF
TGTGCCTGGGGATGGGAGCCTCCTCCCCCCACCTACGAGCAGTACTTC
>TRBJ2-7|TRBD1|TRBV15|few
CATTGTGASGAYEQYF
TGTGCCACCACGGGGACAGGGGCTAGCGGAGCCTACGAGCAGTACTTC
>TRBJ1-2|-|TRBV28|-
CASALHPGRDPDGYTF
TGTGCCAGCGCCCTTCATCCGGGGAGAGACCCGGATGGCTACACCTTC
>TRBJ2-2|-|TRBV29-1|few
CSVKEGGELFF
TGCAGCGTTAAAGAGGGCGGGGAGCTGTTTTTT
>TRBJ2-7|-|TRBV10-3|few
CAISEGATAQLGEQYF
TGTGCCATCAGTGAGGGGGCGACAGCCCAGTTGGGCGAGCAGTACTTC
>TRBJ1-2|-|TRBV20-1|-
CSARETTYGYTF
TGCAGTGCTAGAGAAACGACCTATGGCTACACCTTC
>TRBJ2-7|TRBD2|TRBV5-1|-
CASSLATSGRKYGQYF
TGCGCCAGCAGCTTGGCTACTAGCGGGAGGAAGTACGGGCAGTACTTC
>TRBJ2-7|TRBD2|TRBV4-3|-
CASSEGPAGVYNERYF
TGCGCCAGCAGCGAAGGACCAGCGGGGGTTTACAATGAGCGGTACTTC
>TRBJ1-2|TRBD1|TRBV3-1|few
CASSQVTGAEGYTF
TGTGCCAGCAGCCAAGTGACAGGGGCTGAAGGCTACACCTTC
>TRBJ1-1|TRBD1|TRBV9|-
CASSATGFETEAFF
TGTGCCAGCAGCGCGACAGGGTTTGAAACTGAAGCTTTCTTT
>TRBJ2-7|-|TRBV5-5|-
CASSVNREPNEQYF
TGTGCCAGCAGCGTAAACAGGGAACCCAACGAGCAGTACTTC
>TRBJ2-5|-|TRBV9|-
CASSASGTETQYF
TGTGCCAGCAGCGCCTCCGGGACTGAGACCCAGTACTTC
>TRBJ2-7|-|TRBV20-1|few
CSASPSASYEQYF
TGCAGTGCTAGCCCTAGCGCCTCCTACGAGCAGTACTTC
>TRBJ2-3|TRBD2|TRBV10-1|few
CASSGERENPDTQYF
TGCGCCAGCAGTGGGGAGCGGGAGAACCCAGATACGCAGTATTTT
>TRBJ2-1|TRBD2|TRBV5-4|few
CASTQGLAGGPHNEQFF
TGTGCCAGCACCCAGGGACTAGCGGGAGGGCCCCACAATGAGCAGTTCTTC
>TRBJ2-3|-|TRBV20-1|few
CSARSTDTQYF
TGCAGTGCTCGATCCACAGATACGCAGTATTTT
>TRBJ2-7|-|TRBV7-2|few
CASSLEGAVTYEQYF
TGTGCCAGCAGCTTAGAAGGCGCGGTTACCTACGAGCAGTACTTC